The clone carrying this TCR beta chain was seen once. This sample is part of a study of blood T cell repertoires in COVID-19. About the research overall: COVID-19 samples from acute and convalescent phases originated in the United States, Italy and Spain. T cells, B-cell-depleted T cells, or PBMCs provided the cDNA or gDNA that served as material.

As handled by the study authors: Amplification of reference gene primers was used by the study to estimate nucleated cell counts. Some clones are missing from TCRdb's copy, which holds only in-frame ones; the method was immunoSEQ multiplex PCR. V, J and clone size reflect that table, while D and trimming were determined from the DNA. The top ten hold approximately 16% of the sample, which has under 140,000 clones, around 82% seen once. The ends were cut back, 7 bases at V and 0 bases at J, with 16 bases in the middle. Germline values: CDR1 LNHDA, CDR2 SQIVND (reference sequence). CDR3 length: 16 residues.

The source of this sequence is a woman in her sixties with acute or convalescent COVID-19. Input material: peripheral blood. The rearrangement uses TRBV19 and TRBJ1-5; D is unresolved. The CDR3: CASKPTGTYSNQPQHF. Written as DNA, the CDR3 is TGTGCCAGTAAGCCGACGGGTACATATAGCAATCAGCCCCAGCATTTT. Variable domain in full (rest from reference TRBV19 and TRBJ1-5): DGGITQSPKYLFRKEGQNVTLSCEQNLNHDAMYWYRQDPGQGLRLIYYSQIVNDFQKGDIAEGYSVSREKKESFPLTVTSAQKNPTAFYLCASKPTGTYSNQPQHFGDGTRLSIL.